The clone carrying this T cell receptor beta chain is a singleton in its sample. A read error may produce the germline difference seen at one junction end. The data are from a study of blood T cells in healthy people across ages. The length of the CDR3 is 15 residues. Combining a sample-barcoded 5' primer with a J-beta primer mix, a second PCR ran for roughly 7 to 11 cycles. CDR3-containing paired-end reads numbered at least 3 million in each sample. TCRdb recomputed calls from the 5' RACE reads with MiXCR, one row per CDR3 protein. In the table there are roughly 930,000 distinct CDR3 sequences, about 48% of which are singletons.

Sequences were obtained from blood. J is TRBJ1-1 and V is TRBV12-3 or TRBV12-4, with 7 positions matching TRBD1. This TCR was sampled from a man under 40 in good health. The CDR3 loop reads CTSSPWGQMNTEAFF. The DNA for the CDR3 is TGTACCAGCAGTCCCTGGGGACAGATGAACACTGAAGCTTTCTTT.